This T cell receptor beta chain is from a study of identical twins. Study-wide results and caveats: Twin-shared out-of-frame alpha sequences were enriched for low generation probability.

CDR3 length: 17 amino acids. V dropped 0 bases and J dropped 1 base, with 12 bases sitting between them. About this clonotype itself: The antigen is not known.

One entry per CDR3 protein, called by TCRdb with MiXCR from the 5' RACE reads. The table records about 520,000 distinct CDR3 sequences, approximately 22% of them present only once. The sample was also reused in another study, on T cells expressing NK-cell markers.

This receptor was obtained from a woman aged 18-29 years in good health. Input material: CD4+ T cells sorted from blood. The rearrangement uses TRBV12-3 or TRBV12-4 and TRBJ2-2; the D gene is possibly TRBD2 (6 bases). The CDR3 nucleotides are TGTGCCAGCAGTTTAGCTCGGGTAGCGGAGAACACCGGGGAGCTGTTTTTT. This codes for CASSLARVAENTGELFF.